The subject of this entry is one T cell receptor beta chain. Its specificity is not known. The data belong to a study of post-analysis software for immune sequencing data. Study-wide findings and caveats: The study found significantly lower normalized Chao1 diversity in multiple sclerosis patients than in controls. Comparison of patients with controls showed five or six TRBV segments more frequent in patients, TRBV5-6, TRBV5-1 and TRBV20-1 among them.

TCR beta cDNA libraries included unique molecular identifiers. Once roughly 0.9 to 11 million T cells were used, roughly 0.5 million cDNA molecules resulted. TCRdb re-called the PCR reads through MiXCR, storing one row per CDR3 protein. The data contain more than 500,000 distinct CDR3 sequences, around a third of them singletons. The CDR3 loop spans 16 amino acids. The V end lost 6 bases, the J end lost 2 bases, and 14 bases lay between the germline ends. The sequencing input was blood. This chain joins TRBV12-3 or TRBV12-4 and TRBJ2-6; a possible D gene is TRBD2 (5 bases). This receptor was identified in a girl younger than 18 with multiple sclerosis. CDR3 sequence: CASSPPREAGANVLTF. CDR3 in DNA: TGTGCCAGCAGCCCCCCTCGGGAAGCTGGGGCCAACGTCCTGACTTTC.